This T cell receptor beta chain was sequenced in a study of blood T cell repertoires in COVID-19. Study background: COVID-19 samples from acute and convalescent phases originated in the United States, Italy and Spain. Nucleic acid was either cDNA or gDNA, and it came from T cells, B-cell-depleted T cells, or PBMCs.

Original methodology: The authors estimated nucleated cell counts from reference gene primer amplification. Profiled with immunoSEQ multiplex PCR; TCRdb holds only in-frame clones, not every one. V, J and clone size reflect that table, while D and trimming were determined from the DNA. The profile covers 250,000 to 350,000 clones, with approximately 88% appearing a single time and 9.4% taken by the ten largest. The length of the CDR3 is 11 residues. The germline gives CDR1 SQVTM, CDR2 ANQGSEA. The ends were cut back, 6 bases at V and 1 base at J, with 7 bases in the middle. The chain links TRBV29-1 to TRBJ2-7; D perhaps matches TRBD1 (6 bases). This clonotype was obtained from a man aged 18-30 years with active or convalescent COVID-19. Sample: peripheral blood. For the CDR3, the DNA is TGCAGCGTGGGGGCGTCCTACGAGCAGTACTTC. Translating gives CSVGASYEQYF.